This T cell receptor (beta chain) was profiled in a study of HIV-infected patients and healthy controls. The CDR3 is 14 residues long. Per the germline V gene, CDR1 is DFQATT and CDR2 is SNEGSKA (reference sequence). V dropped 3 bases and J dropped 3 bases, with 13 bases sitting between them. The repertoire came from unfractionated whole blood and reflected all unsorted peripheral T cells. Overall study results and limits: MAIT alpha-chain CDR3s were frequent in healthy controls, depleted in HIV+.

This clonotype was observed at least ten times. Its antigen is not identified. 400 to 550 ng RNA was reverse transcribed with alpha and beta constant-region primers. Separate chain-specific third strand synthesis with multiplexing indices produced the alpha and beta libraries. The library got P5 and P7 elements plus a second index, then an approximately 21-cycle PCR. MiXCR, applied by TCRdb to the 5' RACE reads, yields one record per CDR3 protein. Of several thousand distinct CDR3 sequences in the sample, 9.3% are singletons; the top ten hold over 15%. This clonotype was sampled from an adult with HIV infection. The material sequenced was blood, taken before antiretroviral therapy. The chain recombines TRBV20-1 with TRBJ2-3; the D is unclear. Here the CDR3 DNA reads TGCAGTGCTAGGGATAGCTTCCGAACAGATACGCAGTATTTT. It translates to CSARDSFRTDTQYF.